This T cell receptor (beta chain) derives from a study of T cells after yellow fever vaccination. 5'RACE template switching produced TCR cDNA carrying a universal primer site and UMIs. TCRdb called the 5' RACE reads again in MiXCR, with one record for every CDR3 protein. The sample consists of more than 300,000 distinct CDR3 sequences, roughly 6.8% of them appearing once. This clonotype was recorded a few times. Its antigen is undetermined. CDR1 is SGHDN, CDR2 FVKESK, per germline. The V gene lost 0 bases and the J gene lost 4 bases, with 18 bases spanning the gap. The CDR3 loop spans 17 amino acids. Study outcomes and limitations: Contamination of FACS-sorted repertoires by abundant clonotypes from the bulk population could occur. Across the CD4 and CD8 compartments, a small share of clonotypes was present in both.

The V and J genes are TRBV14 and TRBJ1-2; D is possibly TRBD1 (6 bases). The TCR comes from a man between 18 and 35 years old who received the YFV17D yellow fever vaccine. The sequences come from PBMCs, collected roughly seven weeks after the first yellow fever vaccination. The CDR3 region has the DNA TGTGCCAGCAGCCAAGACTTACAGGGTCGGGTTGTCTATGGCTACACCTTC. As protein: CASSQDLQGRVVYGYTF.